One T cell receptor beta chain is described in this entry. Its antigen is still unknown. Germline V gene data show CDR1 as SGHAT and CDR2 as FQNNGV. Trimming pared 5 bases from V and 6 bases from J, leaving 13 bases between. This CDR3 spans 13 amino acids. TCRdb keeps only in-frame clones here, not all; method: immunoSEQ multiplex PCR. The data hold approximately 46,000 clones, with around 90% observed a single time. The data originate from a study of regulatory and conventional T cells in RAG deficiency. Study findings and constraints: Omenn patients showed >90% Treg-Tconv overlap and shorter CDR3 lengths. These Omenn syndrome Treg sorts may hold peripherally activated cells instead. Compared with controls, unique Treg TCR beta sequences dropped around 110-fold in Omenn syndrome and CID/AS. RAG-deficient patients showed markedly lower Shannon entropy and higher Simpson indices than control T-cell subsets.

The sorted conventional CD4+ T cells were CD25-low and CD127-high, with genomic DNA sequenced. The data also belong to a second study, concerning regulatory T cells. That work states: Amplification used 52 TRBV primers and 13 TRBJ primers.

This chain joins TRBV11-2 and TRBJ1-1, with TRBD1 as a possible D gene (5 bases). The sequence was collected from a human donor in good health. The material sequenced was CD4+ effector T cells sorted from blood. CDR3 residues: CASSGGEWAEAFF. In nucleotides, the CDR3 is TGTGCCAGCAGCGGGGGGGAGTGGGCTGAAGCTTTCTTT.